The sequence of this TCR beta chain was determined in a study of cytomegalovirus exposure and HLA in healthy donors. Researchers ran the PCR with 60 Vbeta and 13 Jbeta primers. TCRdb keeps only in-frame clones here, not all; method: immunoSEQ multiplex PCR. The sample includes 95,000 to 100,000 clones, 75% to 90% seen only once; the top ten take about 3.8%. CDR1 is SGHRS and CDR2 is YFSETQ in the germline V gene. The CDR3 has 14 amino acids. The V and J ends lost 7 bases and 1 base respectively, with 14 bases between them. This TCR was sampled from a man aged 25-45 years in good health and CMV-seronegative. This rearrangement joins TRBV5-1 to TRBJ2-5, with a weak D call TRBD1 (7 bases). Sequences were obtained from PBMCs. The CDR3 is CASDGGTAQETQYF. As DNA, the CDR3 is TGCGCCAGCGACGGAGGGACAGCCCAAGAGACCCAGTACTTC.